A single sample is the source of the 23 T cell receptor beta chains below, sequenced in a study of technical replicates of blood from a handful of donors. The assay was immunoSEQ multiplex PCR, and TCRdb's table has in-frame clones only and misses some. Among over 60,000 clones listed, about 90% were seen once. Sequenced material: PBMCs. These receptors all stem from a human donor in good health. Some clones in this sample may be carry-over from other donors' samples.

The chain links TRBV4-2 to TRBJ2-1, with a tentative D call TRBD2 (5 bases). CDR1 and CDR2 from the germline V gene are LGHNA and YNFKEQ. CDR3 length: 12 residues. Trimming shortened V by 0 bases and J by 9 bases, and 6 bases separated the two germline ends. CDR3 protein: CASSQDGGEQFF. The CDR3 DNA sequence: TGTGCCAGCAGCCAAGACGGAGGTGAGCAGTTCTTC.

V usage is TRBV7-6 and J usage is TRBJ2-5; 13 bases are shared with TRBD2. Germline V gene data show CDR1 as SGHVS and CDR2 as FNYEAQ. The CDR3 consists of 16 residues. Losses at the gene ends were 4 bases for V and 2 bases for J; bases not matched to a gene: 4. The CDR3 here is CASSSSGLAGQETQYF. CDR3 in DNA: TGTGCCAGCAGCTCCTCGGGACTAGCGGGGCAAGAGACCCAGTACTTC. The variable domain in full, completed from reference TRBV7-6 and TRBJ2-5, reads GAGVSQSPRYKVTKRGQDVALRCDPISGHVSLYWYRQALGQGPEFLTYFNYEAQQDKSGLPNDRFSAERPEGSISTLTIQRTEQRDSAMYRCASSSSGLAGQETQYFGPGTRLLVL.

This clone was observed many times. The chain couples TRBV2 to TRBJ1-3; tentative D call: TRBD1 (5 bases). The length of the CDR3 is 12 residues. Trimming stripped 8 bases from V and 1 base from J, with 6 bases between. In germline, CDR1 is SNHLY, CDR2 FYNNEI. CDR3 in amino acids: CASQGSGNTIYF. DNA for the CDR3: TGTGCCAGCCAGGGTTCTGGAAACACCATATATTTT.

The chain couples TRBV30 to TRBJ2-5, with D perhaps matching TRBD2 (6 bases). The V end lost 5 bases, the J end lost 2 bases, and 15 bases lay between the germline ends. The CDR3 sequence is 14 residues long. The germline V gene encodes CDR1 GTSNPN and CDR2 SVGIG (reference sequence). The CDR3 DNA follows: TGTGCCTGGGGGAAGGGGACTCCTCAAGAGACCCAGTACTTC. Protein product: CAWGKGTPQETQYF.

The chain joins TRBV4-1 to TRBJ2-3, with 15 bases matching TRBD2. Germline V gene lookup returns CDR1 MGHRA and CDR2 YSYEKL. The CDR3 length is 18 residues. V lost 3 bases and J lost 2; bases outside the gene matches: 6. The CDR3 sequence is CASSHPGLAGGPTDTQYF. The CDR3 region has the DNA TGCGCCAGCAGCCACCCGGGACTAGCGGGGGGACCCACAGATACGCAGTATTTT.

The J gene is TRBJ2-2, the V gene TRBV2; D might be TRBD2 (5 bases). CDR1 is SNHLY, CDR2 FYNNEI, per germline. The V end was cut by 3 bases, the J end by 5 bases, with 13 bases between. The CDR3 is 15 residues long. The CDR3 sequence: CASSDSEGRTGELFF. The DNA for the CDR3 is TGTGCCAGCAGTGATTCTGAGGGCCGGACCGGGGAGCTGTTTTTT. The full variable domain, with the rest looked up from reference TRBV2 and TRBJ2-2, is EPEVTQTPSHQVTQMGQEVILRCVPISNHLYFYWYRQILGQKVEFLVSFYNNEISEKSEIFDDQFSVERPDGSNFTLKIRSTKLEDSAMYFCASSDSEGRTGELFFGEGSRLTVL.

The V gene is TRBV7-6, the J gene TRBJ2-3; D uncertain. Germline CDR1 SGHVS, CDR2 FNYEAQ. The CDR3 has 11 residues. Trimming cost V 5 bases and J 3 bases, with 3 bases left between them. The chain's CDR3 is CASSLTDTQYF. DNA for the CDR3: TGTGCCAGCAGCCTGACAGATACGCAGTATTTT.

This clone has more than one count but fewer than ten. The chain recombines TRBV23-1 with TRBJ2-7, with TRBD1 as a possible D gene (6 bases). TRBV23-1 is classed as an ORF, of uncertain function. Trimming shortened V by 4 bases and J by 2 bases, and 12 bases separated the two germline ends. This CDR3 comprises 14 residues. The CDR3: CASSPPTGTYEQYF. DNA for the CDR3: TGCGCCAGCAGTCCTCCGACAGGAACCTACGAGCAGTACTTC.

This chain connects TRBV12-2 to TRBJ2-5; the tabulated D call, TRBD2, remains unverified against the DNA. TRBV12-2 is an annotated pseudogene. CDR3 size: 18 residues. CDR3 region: CASRLEPLARCPQETQYF. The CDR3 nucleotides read TGTGCAAGTCGCTTAGAGCCGCTAGCGCGCTGCCCCCAAGAGACCCAGTACTTC.

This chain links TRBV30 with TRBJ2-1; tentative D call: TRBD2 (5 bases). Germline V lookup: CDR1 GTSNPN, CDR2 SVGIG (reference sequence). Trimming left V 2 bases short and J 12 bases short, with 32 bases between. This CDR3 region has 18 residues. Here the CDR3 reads CAWSKGLVSGTYQAGQFF. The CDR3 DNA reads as TGTGCCTGGAGTAAAGGGTTAGTCAGCGGAACATACCAGGCAGGGCAGTTCTTC.

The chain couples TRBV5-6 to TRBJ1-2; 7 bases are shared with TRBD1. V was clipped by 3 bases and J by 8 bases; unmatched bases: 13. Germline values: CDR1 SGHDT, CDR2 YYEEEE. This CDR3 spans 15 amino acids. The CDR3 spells CASSSERQGTRGYTF. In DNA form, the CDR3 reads TGTGCCAGCAGCTCGGAGCGACAGGGCACAAGGGGCTACACCTTC.

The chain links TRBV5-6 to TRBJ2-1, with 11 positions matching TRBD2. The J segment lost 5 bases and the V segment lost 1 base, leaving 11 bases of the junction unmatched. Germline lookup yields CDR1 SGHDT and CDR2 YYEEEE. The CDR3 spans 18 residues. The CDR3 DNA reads TGTGCCAGCAGCTTGTTGACTAGCGGGACTCCACTCCACAATGAGCAGTTCTTC. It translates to CASSLLTSGTPLHNEQFF.

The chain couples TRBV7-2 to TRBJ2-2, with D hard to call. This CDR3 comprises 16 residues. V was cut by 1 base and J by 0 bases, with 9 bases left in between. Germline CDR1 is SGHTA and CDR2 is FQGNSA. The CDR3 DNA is TGTGCCAGCAGCTTAGATCAGTTCGCGAACACCGGGGAGCTGTTTTTT. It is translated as CASSLDQFANTGELFF. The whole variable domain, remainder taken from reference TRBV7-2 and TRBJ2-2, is GAGVSQSPSNKVTEKGKDVELRCDPISGHTALYWYRQSLGQGLEFLIYFQGNSAPDKSGLPSDRFSAERTGGSVSTLTIQRTQQEDSAVYLCASSLDQFANTGELFFGEGSRLTVL.

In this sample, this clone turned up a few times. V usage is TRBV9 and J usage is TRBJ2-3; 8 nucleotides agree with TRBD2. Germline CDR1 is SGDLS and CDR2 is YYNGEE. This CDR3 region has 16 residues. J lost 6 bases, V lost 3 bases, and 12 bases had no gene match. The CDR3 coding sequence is TGTGCCAGCAGCGAGGCCCCGGGGGGGGCGACGGATACGCAGTATTTT. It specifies CASSEAPGGATDTQYF.

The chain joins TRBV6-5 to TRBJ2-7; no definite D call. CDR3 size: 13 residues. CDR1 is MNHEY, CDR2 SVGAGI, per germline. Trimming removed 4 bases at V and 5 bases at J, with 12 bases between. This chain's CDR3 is CASSFTRRNEQYF. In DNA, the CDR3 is TGTGCCAGCAGTTTTACAAGGAGAAACGAGCAGTACTTC.

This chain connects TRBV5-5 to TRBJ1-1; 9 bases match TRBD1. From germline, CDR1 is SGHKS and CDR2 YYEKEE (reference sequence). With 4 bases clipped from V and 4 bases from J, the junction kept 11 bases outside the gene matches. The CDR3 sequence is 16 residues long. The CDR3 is CASSGGTGKSSTEAFF. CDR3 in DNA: TGTGCCAGCAGCGGAGGGACAGGGAAGTCGTCCACTGAAGCTTTCTTT.

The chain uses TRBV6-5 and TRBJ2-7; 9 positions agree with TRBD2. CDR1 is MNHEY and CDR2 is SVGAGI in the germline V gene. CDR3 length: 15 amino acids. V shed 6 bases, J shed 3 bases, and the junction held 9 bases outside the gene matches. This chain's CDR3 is CASRHEGSGSYEQYF. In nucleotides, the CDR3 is TGTGCCAGCAGGCACGAGGGTAGCGGGAGCTACGAGCAGTACTTC.

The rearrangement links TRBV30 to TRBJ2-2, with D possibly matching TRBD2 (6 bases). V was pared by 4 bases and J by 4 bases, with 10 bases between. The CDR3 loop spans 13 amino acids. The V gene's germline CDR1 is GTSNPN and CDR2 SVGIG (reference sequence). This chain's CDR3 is CAWIGTFTGELFF. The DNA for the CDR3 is TGTGCCTGGATCGGGACTTTCACCGGGGAGCTGTTTTTT.

The CDR3 sequence is CASSAGTSLRETQYF. In nucleotides, the CDR3 is TGTGCCAGCAGTGCCGGGACATCCCTCCGGGAGACCCAGTACTTC. The chain is built from TRBV6-5 and TRBJ2-5; maybe TRBD1 (6 bases). The CDR3 length is 15 residues. V lost 5 bases, J lost 5 bases, and 18 bases lay in between. In germline, CDR1 is MNHEY, CDR2 SVGAGI.

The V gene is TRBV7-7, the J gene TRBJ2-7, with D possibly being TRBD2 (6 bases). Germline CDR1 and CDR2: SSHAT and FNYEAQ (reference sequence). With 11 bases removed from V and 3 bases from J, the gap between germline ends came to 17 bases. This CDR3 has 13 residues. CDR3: CAVGVSGDYEQYF. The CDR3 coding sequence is TGTGCCGTAGGAGTCTCGGGAGACTACGAGCAGTACTTC.

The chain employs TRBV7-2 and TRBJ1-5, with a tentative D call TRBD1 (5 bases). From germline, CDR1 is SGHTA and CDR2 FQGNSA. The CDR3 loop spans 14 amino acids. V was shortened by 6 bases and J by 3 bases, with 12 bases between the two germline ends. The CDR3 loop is CASSLRDSNQPQHF. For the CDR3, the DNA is TGTGCCAGCAGTCTACGGGACTCCAATCAGCCCCAGCATTTT.

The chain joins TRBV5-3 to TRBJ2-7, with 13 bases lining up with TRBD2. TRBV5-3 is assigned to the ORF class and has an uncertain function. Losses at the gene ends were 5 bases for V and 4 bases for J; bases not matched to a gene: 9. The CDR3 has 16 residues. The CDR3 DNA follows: TGTGCCAGAAGTAATCTCGGACTAGCGGGAGCATACGAGCAGTACTTC. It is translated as CARSNLGLAGAYEQYF.

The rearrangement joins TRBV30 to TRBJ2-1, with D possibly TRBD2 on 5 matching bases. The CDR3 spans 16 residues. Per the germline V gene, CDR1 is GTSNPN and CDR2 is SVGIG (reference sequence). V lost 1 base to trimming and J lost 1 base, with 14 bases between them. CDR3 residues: CAWSDTRLASYNEQFF. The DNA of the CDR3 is TGTGCCTGGAGTGATACCCGGCTAGCTTCCTACAATGAGCAGTTCTTC. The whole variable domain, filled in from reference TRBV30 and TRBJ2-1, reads SQTIHQWPATLVQPVGSPLSLECTVEGTSNPNLYWYRQAAGRGLQLLFYSVGIGQISSEVPQNLSASRPQDRQFILSSKKLLLSDSGFYLCAWSDTRLASYNEQFFGPGTRLTVL.